Below, one T cell receptor (beta chain) is given with its context. CDR3 length equals 15 residues. The ends lost 0 bases at V and 6 bases at J; junction bases unmatched: 6. Germline assignment: CDR1 KGHSH and CDR2 LQKENI. The data were obtained in a study of immune evolution from preneoplasia to lung adenocarcinoma. Sequencing used immunoSEQ multiplex PCR; TCRdb keeps in-frame clones, though not all of them. The sample holds around 5,700 clones, roughly 83% seen once. This receptor was obtained from a donor older than 65 with lung adenocarcinoma. Sequencing was performed on FFPE lung adenocarcinoma in situ tissue. This chain links TRBV18 with TRBJ2-7, with TRBD2 identical over 9 bases. CDR3 DNA sequence: TGTGCCAGCTCACCACCAGTTGGCGGGAGGGGCGAGCAGTACTTC. This encodes CASSPPVGGRGEQYF.